The TCR beta chain under discussion was sequenced for a study of blood T cell repertoires in COVID-19. Study overall: COVID-19 samples from acute and convalescent phases originated in the United States, Italy and Spain. PBMCs, B-cell-depleted T cells, or T cells provided the cDNA or gDNA that made up the material.

Authors' analysis steps: Estimates of nucleated cell counts were drawn from the amplification of reference gene primers. Using immunoSEQ multiplex PCR, the repertoire was profiled, and TCRdb retains in-frame clones only, with some absent. V, J and clone size are those of that table, while D and trimming were read from the DNA. The sample contains hundreds of thousands of clones, roughly 88% of which appear only once. Sequencing was performed on peripheral blood. This receptor was obtained from a woman aged 25 to 45 who had recovered from COVID-19.

CDR3 coding DNA: TGTGCCAGCAGCCTAATCCCCGCGACAGGGAACACTGAAGCTTTCTTT. It codes for CASSLIPATGNTEAFF. The V and J genes are TRBV28 and TRBJ1-1; tentative D call: TRBD1 (6 bases). The CDR3 consists of 16 residues. Germline V CDR1 and CDR2: MDHEN, SYDVKM. Trimming left V 6 bases short and J 1 base short, with 18 bases between.